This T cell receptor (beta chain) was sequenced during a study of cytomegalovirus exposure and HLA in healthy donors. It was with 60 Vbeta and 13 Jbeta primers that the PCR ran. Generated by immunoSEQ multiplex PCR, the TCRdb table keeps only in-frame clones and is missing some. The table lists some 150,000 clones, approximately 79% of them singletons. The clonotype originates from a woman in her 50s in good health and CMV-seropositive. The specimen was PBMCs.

The chain's CDR3 is CASSPGLANTGELFF. The CDR3 DNA is TGTGCCAGCAGTCCTGGCCTAGCGAACACCGGGGAGCTGTTTTTT. This rearrangement joins TRBV27 to TRBJ2-2; D unclear. V gave up 5 bases and J gave up 0 bases, with 10 bases separating them. Germline CDR1 is MNHEY and CDR2 is SMNVEV (reference sequence). This CDR3 has 15 residues.